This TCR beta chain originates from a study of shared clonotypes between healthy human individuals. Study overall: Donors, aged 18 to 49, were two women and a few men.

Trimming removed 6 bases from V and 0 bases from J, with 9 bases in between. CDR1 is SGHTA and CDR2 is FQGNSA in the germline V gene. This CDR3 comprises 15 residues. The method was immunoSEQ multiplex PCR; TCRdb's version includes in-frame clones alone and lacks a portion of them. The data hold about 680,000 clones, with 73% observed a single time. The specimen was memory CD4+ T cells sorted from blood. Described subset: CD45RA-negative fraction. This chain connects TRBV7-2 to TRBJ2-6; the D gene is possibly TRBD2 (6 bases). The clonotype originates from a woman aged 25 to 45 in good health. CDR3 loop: CASRLALSGANVLTF. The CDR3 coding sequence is TGTGCCAGCAGACTAGCACTCTCTGGGGCCAACGTCCTGACTTTC.